This T cell receptor (beta chain) appears in the sequencing data of a study of long-term antiretroviral therapy in people with HIV. V gave up 4 bases and J gave up 7 bases, with 12 bases separating them. CDR3 length: 13 amino acids. CDR1 is SGHDT and CDR2 is YYEEEE in the germline V gene. Findings and caveats of the study: Clonotypes expanded prior to ART showed repertoire dominance at all sampled time points. Repertoires in HIV (unlike those of controls) had narrower CDR3 length ranges.

Treatment for every participant with HIV took place in the United States. Each sample contained roughly 0.85-10 million cryopreserved PBMC, thawed before DNA extraction. At survey level, the immunoSEQ assay was run in its v3.0 version. The assay was immunoSEQ multiplex PCR, and TCRdb's table has in-frame clones only and misses some. Among 34,000 or so clones listed, over 75% were seen once. Concerning this clone itself: Its antigen is undetermined.

The sequence came from a man between 18 and 29 years old with HIV. This chain links TRBV5-6 with TRBJ2-1; no clear D. The sequencing here drew on unsorted PBMCs, taken 0.6 years after starting antiretroviral therapy. The CDR3 DNA reads as TGTGCCAGCAGCATCCGGGTCTGGAATGAGCAGTTCTTC. This encodes CASSIRVWNEQFF.